This T cell receptor beta chain was identified in a study of naive and memory T cell subsets. After CD4 positive bead selection, the CD4-negative fraction gave CD8 T cells. Four subsets defined by CD45RA and CD27 were sorted after CD3, CD4, CD8 and live/dead staining. Overall study results and limits: Possibly reflecting memory cells re-expressing CD45RA, a few larger clonotypes occurred in naive repertoires, especially CD8. Naive and memory subsets had different power law exponents for TCR abundance.

For this clonotype: Its antigen is unknown.

The length of the CDR3 is 12 residues. Germline CDR1 and CDR2: MNHNS and SASEGT. V dropped 2 bases and J dropped 4 bases, with 6 bases sitting between them. Both TRBC1 and TRBC2 were covered by a beta constant-region primer of two equimolar oligonucleotides. Nested alpha and beta constant-region primers with the SP2 primer drove four PCR rounds on ligated cDNA. Ligation attached a single-stranded oligonucleotide with a 12-nucleotide UMI and the SP2 primer to the cDNA 3' end. TCRdb itself ran the UMI-ligation and nested PCR reads through MiXCR, one entry per CDR3 protein. The sample holds about 100,000 distinct CDR3 sequences, about 15% seen once.

This clonotype was obtained from a human donor in good health. The V call is TRBV6-1, the J call TRBJ2-7; D unclear. The sequenced material came from naive CD8+ T cells from blood. The CDR3 nucleotides are TGTGCCAGCAGTGAATGGGCATACGAGCAGTACTTC. Its protein is CASSEWAYEQYF.